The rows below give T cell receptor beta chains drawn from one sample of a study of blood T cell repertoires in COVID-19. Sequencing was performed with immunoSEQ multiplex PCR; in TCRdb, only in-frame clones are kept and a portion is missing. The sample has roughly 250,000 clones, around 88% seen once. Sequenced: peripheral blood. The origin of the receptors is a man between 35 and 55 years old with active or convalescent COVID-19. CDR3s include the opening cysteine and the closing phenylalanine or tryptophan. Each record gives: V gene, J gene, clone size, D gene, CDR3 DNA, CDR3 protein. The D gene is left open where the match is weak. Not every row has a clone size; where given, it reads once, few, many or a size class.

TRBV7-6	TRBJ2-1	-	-	TGTGCCAGCAGCTTAGGGACTTGGACAGCTAACAATGAGCAGTTCTTC	CASSLGTWTANNEQFF
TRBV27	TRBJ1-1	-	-	TGTGCCAGCAGCAAGGACAGGAACACTGAAGCTTTCTTT	CASSKDRNTEAFF
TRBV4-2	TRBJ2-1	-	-	TGTGCCAGCAGCCAAGATGCCACTCACAATGAGCAGTTCTTC	CASSQDATHNEQFF
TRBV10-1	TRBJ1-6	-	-	TGCGCCAGCAGTGAATGGAGGAATAATTCACCCCTCCACTTT	CASSEWRNNSPLHF
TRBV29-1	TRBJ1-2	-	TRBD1	TGCAGCGTTAAGGGACAGGGTTATGGCTACACCTTC	CSVKGQGYGYTF
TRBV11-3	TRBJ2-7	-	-	TGTGCCAGCAGCTTCAGGGCCGCGGTGGAGCAGTACTTC	CASSFRAAVEQYF
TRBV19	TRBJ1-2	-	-	TGTGCCAGTCTTGCCCGGGGGGGGCAGGGAATCTATGGCTACACCTTC	CASLARGGQGIYGYTF
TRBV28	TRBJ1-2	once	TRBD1	TGTGCCAGCAGTTCGCCGGGACAGGGGAACTATGGCTACACCTTC	CASSSPGQGNYGYTF
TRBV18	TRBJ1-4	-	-	TGTGCCAGCTCACCAGAGCTGAATGAAAAACTGTTTTTT	CASSPELNEKLFF
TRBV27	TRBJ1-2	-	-	TGTGCCAGCAGTTTTGGGGGCTCTGGCTATGGCTACACCTTC	CASSFGGSGYGYTF